Included here is one T cell receptor (beta chain) sequence, with context. This record belongs to a study of OX40 agonist ivuxolimab in advanced cancers. Trimming removed 0 bases at V and 1 base at J, with 11 bases between. CDR1 and CDR2 (germline): SGDLS, YYNGEE. The CDR3 spans 15 residues. The assay was immunoSEQ multiplex PCR, and TCRdb's table has in-frame clones only and misses some. The repertoire holds 57,000 or so clones, with 84% as singletons. V is TRBV9 and J is TRBJ2-7; D gene unclear. The starting material was CD4+ or CD8+ T cells sorted from blood, obtained in a trial of the OX40 agonist ivuxolimab. This TCR was recovered from an adult with an advanced solid tumor such as melanoma, head and neck, liver or kidney cancer. The DNA of the CDR3 is TGTGCCAGCAGCGTAGCTCCAGGACCTTCCTACGAGCAGTACTTC. Translation: CASSVAPGPSYEQYF. Full variable domain (missing parts from reference TRBV9 and TRBJ2-7): DSGVTQTPKHLITATGQRVTLRCSPRSGDLSVYWYQQSLDQGLQFLIQYYNGEERAKGNILERFSAQQFPDLHSELNLSSLELGDSALYFCASSVAPGPSYEQYFGPGTRLTVT.